The T cell receptor beta chain described here comes from a study of blood T cell repertoires in COVID-19. Study details: Material from acute and convalescent COVID-19 was sourced from the United States, Italy and Spain. From T cells, B-cell-depleted T cells, or PBMCs came the material, which was cDNA or gDNA.

Per the original methods: Reference gene primers were amplified, and this amplification served to estimate nucleated cell counts. TCRdb's table, derived via immunoSEQ multiplex PCR, lists solely in-frame clones and lacks some. The V and J calls and clone size come from that table; D and trimming were worked out from the DNA. The repertoire holds 60,000 to 90,000 clones, with around 85% as singletons. Trimming cost V 2 bases and J 13 bases, with 18 bases left between them. Germline V lookup: CDR1 LGHDT, CDR2 YNNKEL (reference sequence). This CDR3 contains 15 residues. Sequencing was carried out using peripheral blood. The chain has TRBV3-1 (or the pseudogene TRBV3-2) and TRBJ1-6; weak D call: TRBD1 (5 bases). This TCR derives from an elderly woman with active or convalescent COVID-19. CDR3 loop: CASSQTLGPGVPLHF. DNA for the CDR3: TGTGCCAGCAGCCAAACCTTGGGCCCGGGGGTCCCCCTCCACTTT.